One and the same sample provided the 32 T cell receptor beta chains below, sequenced in a study of cytomegalovirus exposure and HLA in healthy donors. The study ran its PCR with 60 Vbeta and 13 Jbeta primers. TCRdb keeps only in-frame clones here, not all; method: immunoSEQ multiplex PCR. The sample comprises 130,000 to 150,000 clones, roughly 74% of which are singletons, and 2% to 3% rests with the top ten. Sequencing input: PBMCs. The receptors derive from a woman aged 18-29 years in good health and CMV-seropositive.

The gene calls are TRBV5-1 and TRBJ1-5; 10 bases match TRBD1. Per germline, CDR1 SGHRS and CDR2 YFSETQ. V was clipped by 4 bases and J by 6 bases; unmatched bases: 7. This CDR3 spans 15 amino acids. CDR3 loop: CASSPGQGIGQPQHF. The CDR3 bases are TGCGCCAGCAGCCCGGGACAGGGGATCGGTCAGCCCCAGCATTTT.

V usage is TRBV6-5 and J usage is TRBJ1-2; 10 nucleotides agree with TRBD1. Trimming took 6 bases from V and 7 from J; bases not matched to a gene: 11. The length of the CDR3 is 15 residues. In germline, CDR1 is MNHEY, CDR2 SVGAGI. CDR3 DNA: TGTGCCAGCAGGCGACAGGGGGCCTTTCTTGGTGGCTACACCTTC. It specifies CASRRQGAFLGGYTF.

By sample fraction, this clone is medium-sized (0.01 to 0.1%). J is TRBJ1-5 and V is TRBV28; 8 bases line up with TRBD1. V lost 4 bases and J lost 6; bases outside the gene matches: 11. This CDR3 contains 16 residues. Germline assignment: CDR1 MDHEN and CDR2 SYDVKM. CDR3 nucleotides: TGTGCCAGCAGTTCGCCTCGCAGGGGGCAGGCTCAGCCCCAGCATTTT. It codes for CASSSPRRGQAQPQHF.

The V and J genes are TRBV7-7 and TRBJ2-1; 8 bases match TRBD1. The junction had 10 bases not matched to a gene; V was cut back by 5 bases and J by 4 bases. Germline-derived CDR1 and CDR2 are SSHAT and FNYEAQ (reference sequence). The CDR3 has 16 residues. The CDR3 is CASSPGQAKLYNEQFF. CDR3 DNA: TGTGCCAGCAGCCCGGGACAGGCCAAACTGTACAATGAGCAGTTCTTC.

The chain employs TRBV4-1 and TRBJ2-6; D perhaps matches TRBD2 (5 bases). Trimming took 1 base from V and 0 from J, leaving 10 bases between them. Germline values: CDR1 MGHRA, CDR2 YSYEKL. The CDR3 is 17 residues long. The CDR3 bases are TGCGCCAGCAGCCAAGTTTTAGCGAGCTCTGGGGCCAACGTCCTGACTTTC. Protein sequence: CASSQVLASSGANVLTF.

The CDR3 sequence is CAKSTGAGANVLTF. DNA for the CDR3: TGTGCCAAATCGACAGGGGCTGGGGCCAACGTCCTGACTTTC. The chain employs TRBV2 and TRBJ2-6; 8 bases match TRBD1. The CDR3 contains 14 residues. The germline gives CDR1 SNHLY, CDR2 FYNNEI. The V segment lost 10 bases and the J segment 2 bases; nucleotides outside the gene matches: 4.

The chain joins TRBV5-1 to TRBJ2-7, with a possible D match to TRBD1 (7 bases). The CDR3 has 13 residues. The germline gives CDR1 SGHRS, CDR2 YFSETQ. Trimming took 6 bases from V and 3 from J, leaving 13 bases between them. The CDR3 DNA follows: TGCGCCAGCAATGACCAGGGGGGCTACGAGCAGTACTTC. Residues: CASNDQGGYEQYF.

This clone came up a few times. This CDR3 reads CASSQDAALRTDTQYF. CDR3 bases: TGTGCCAGCAGCCAAGATGCGGCTCTCCGCACAGATACGCAGTATTTT. V gene TRBV14 combines with J gene TRBJ2-3; D gene unclear. Germline assignment: CDR1 SGHDN and CDR2 FVKESK. The CDR3 sequence is 16 residues long. V was clipped by 0 bases and J by 1 base, with 11 bases between them.

This clone appeared a few times. This chain uses TRBV25-1 with TRBJ1-6, with TRBD1 as a possible D gene (5 bases). CDR3 length equals 14 residues. Trimming cost V 6 bases and J 3 bases, with 9 bases left between them. Germline CDR1 is MGHDK and CDR2 is SYGVNS. CDR3 sequence reads: CASRSGIYNSPLHF. The CDR3 DNA reads TGTGCCAGCAGATCAGGGATCTATAATTCACCCCTCCACTTT.

The chain combines TRBV11-2 with TRBJ1-2, with D perhaps matching TRBD1 (5 bases). CDR1 is SGHAT and CDR2 is FQNNGV in the germline V gene. Trimming removed 5 bases at V and 4 bases at J, with 23 bases between. The CDR3 is made up of 17 amino acids. CDR3 amino acids: CASSPRQIPDRTYGYTF. The CDR3 bases are TGTGCCAGCAGCCCTCGACAGATTCCGGACCGGACCTATGGCTACACCTTC.

V is TRBV5-6 and J is TRBJ2-5; D perhaps matches TRBD2 (5 bases). V was shortened by 0 bases and J by 1 base, with 7 bases between the two germline ends. Per germline, CDR1 SGHDT and CDR2 YYEEEE. There are 14 residues in the CDR3. CDR3 sequence reads: CASSLGLSQETQYF. CDR3 nucleotide sequence: TGTGCCAGCAGCTTGGGACTATCCCAAGAGACCCAGTACTTC.

The V and J genes are TRBV7-2 and TRBJ1-6; no clear D. The V end was cut by 1 base, the J end by 9 bases, with 10 bases between. Germline assignment: CDR1 SGHTA and CDR2 FQGNSA. The CDR3 is 14 residues long. The CDR3 DNA sequence: TGTGCCAGCAGCTTAGGAGGTCGAGGTTCACCCCTCCACTTT. Amino acid sequence: CASSLGGRGSPLHF. The complete variable domain, with remaining parts taken from reference TRBV7-2 and TRBJ1-6, reads GAGVSQSPSNKVTEKGKDVELRCDPISGHTALYWYRQSLGQGLEFLIYFQGNSAPDKSGLPSDRFSAERTGGSVSTLTIQRTQQEDSAVYLCASSLGGRGSPLHFGNGTRLTVT.

The V call is TRBV7-9, the J call TRBJ1-6, with D maybe TRBD1 (5 bases). V was cut by 3 bases and J by 8 bases, with 17 bases left in between. Germline lookup yields CDR1 SEHNR and CDR2 FQNEAQ (reference sequence). The CDR3 totals 16 residues. CDR3 sequence (DNA): TGTGCCAGCAGCTTGGGACTCTTCCGGGGGTATTCACCCCTCCACTTT. Protein sequence: CASSLGLFRGYSPLHF.

This chain uses TRBV7-2 with TRBJ2-5; D might be TRBD2 (5 bases). The DNA end is a closer match to TRBJ2-7, so the J assignment may be wrong. The CDR3 consists of 13 residues. Per the germline V gene, CDR1 is SGHTA and CDR2 is FQGNSA. The CDR3 here is CASSFEGAGEQYF. For the CDR3, the DNA is TGTGCCAGCAGCTTTGAGGGAGCCGGCGAGCAGTACTTC.

The chain combines TRBV28 with TRBJ2-3; TRBD2 might be the D (6 bases). From germline, CDR1 is MDHEN and CDR2 SYDVKM. The CDR3 consists of 14 residues. With 7 bases removed from V and 0 bases from J, the gap between germline ends came to 11 bases. The CDR3 region is CASIIGGSTDTQYF. Written as DNA, the CDR3 is TGTGCCAGCATCATCGGGGGAAGCACAGATACGCAGTATTTT.

The chain couples TRBV20-1 to TRBJ2-3; D not certain. The CDR3 runs 10 residues. CDR1 is DFQATT, CDR2 SNEGSKA, per germline (reference sequence). The ends were cut back, 6 bases at V and 3 bases at J, with 4 bases in the middle. In nucleotides, the CDR3 is TGCAGTGCCGGTACAGATACGCAGTATTTT. Translated: CSAGTDTQYF.

This chain links TRBV2 with TRBJ2-5; 8 bases map to TRBD1. The last part of the DNA fits TRBJ2-7 better; the J call may be wrong. The CDR3 is made up of 15 amino acids. Per germline, CDR1 SNHLY and CDR2 FYNNEI. The CDR3 sequence: CASRPGQVSSYEQYF. The CDR3 nucleotides read TGTGCCAGCAGACCGGGACAGGTGAGCTCCTACGAGCAGTACTTC.

A remark on this clone: The same CDR3 arises from other DNA sequences in this sample as well. The rearrangement joins TRBV6-5 to TRBJ1-4; D gene uncertain. Germline V lookup: CDR1 MNHEY, CDR2 SVGAGI. The V gene lost 4 bases and the J gene lost 7 bases, with 13 bases spanning the gap. There are 14 residues in the CDR3. CDR3 region: CASSFGRAGEKLFF. DNA for the CDR3: TGTGCCAGCAGTTTCGGGAGGGCTGGTGAAAAACTGTTTTTT.

The chain is built from TRBV6-5 and TRBJ2-5; 11 nucleotides agree with TRBD1. The V and J ends lost 6 bases and 5 bases, in that order; junction bases with no gene match: 8. Germline CDR1 and CDR2: MNHEY and SVGAGI. CDR3 length equals 15 residues. CDR3 DNA sequence: TGTGCCAGCAGGAGGACAGGGGGCTCGGGGGAGACCCAGTACTTC. This gives the protein CASRRTGGSGETQYF.

This sequence joins TRBV6-6 and TRBJ2-3; TRBD1 matches 8 bases. The germline gives CDR1 MNHNY, CDR2 SVGAGI (reference sequence). Unmatched junction bases numbered 5, after V lost 5 bases and J lost 7 bases. This CDR3 has 13 amino acids. The CDR3 coding sequence is TGTGCCAGCAGTCGACAGGGGCCGAATACGCAGTATTTT. Translating gives CASSRQGPNTQYF.

This clone was observed a handful of times. The chain couples TRBV19 to TRBJ2-2; 11 bases fit TRBD1. This CDR3 contains 21 residues. The ends lost 3 bases at V and 4 bases at J; junction bases unmatched: 19. Germline V gene lookup returns CDR1 LNHDA and CDR2 SQIVND (reference sequence). The CDR3 loop reads CASSIARGRRTGGASTGELFF. The CDR3 DNA reads as TGTGCCAGTAGTATTGCGCGGGGAAGACGGACAGGGGGCGCGAGCACCGGGGAGCTGTTTTTT.

The chain carries TRBV27 and TRBJ2-1; the D is unclear. The germline V gene encodes CDR1 MNHEY and CDR2 SMNVEV (reference sequence). With 2 bases removed from V and 4 bases from J, the gap between germline ends came to 6 bases. The CDR3 has 13 amino acids. CDR3 bases: TGTGCCAGCAGTTTACTATTTTACAATGAGCAGTTCTTC. As protein: CASSLLFYNEQFF.

The rearrangement joins TRBV7-6 to TRBJ2-2; 11 bases are shared with TRBD1. This CDR3 is 16 amino acids long. From germline, CDR1 is SGHVS and CDR2 FNYEAQ. The V gene end was trimmed by 2 bases and the J gene end by 7 bases; junction bases not matched to a gene: 6. The CDR3 spells CASSLISGTGGGELFF. The CDR3 nucleotides are TGTGCCAGCAGCTTAATATCCGGGACAGGGGGCGGGGAGCTGTTTTTT.

In its sample, this clone was seen once. V and J are TRBV19 and TRBJ1-1; possibly TRBD1 for D (5 bases). The CDR3 runs 15 residues. Between the trimmed V and J ends, which lost 9 bases and 5 bases, there was a span of 22 bases. Germline V CDR1 and CDR2: LNHDA, SQIVND (reference sequence). CDR3 sequence (DNA): TGTGCCAGCTACCCCCGGGGAGGGGCAAGAACTGAAGCTTTCTTT. It codes for CASYPRGGARTEAFF.

The genes are TRBV11-3 and TRBJ1-2; 9 bases align to TRBD1. The CDR3 is made up of 17 amino acids. V dropped 8 bases and J dropped 4; count of bases not matched to a gene: 17. Germline V gene lookup returns CDR1 SGHNT and CDR2 YENEEA. The CDR3 region is CASRLLAYLGQGYGYTF. CDR3 in DNA: TGTGCCAGCCGCCTCTTAGCTTATCTGGGACAGGGCTATGGCTACACCTTC.

There are a few counts of this clone. This sequence joins TRBV5-1 and TRBJ2-6; 10 nucleotides agree with TRBD1. Germline trimming cut 5 bases from V and 0 bases from J; bases unmatched to any gene: 2. The CDR3 contains 16 residues. Germline V gene data show CDR1 as SGHRS and CDR2 as YFSETQ. This chain's CDR3 is CASRRTGGSGANVLTF. The CDR3 DNA is TGCGCCAGCAGGCGGACAGGGGGCTCTGGGGCCAACGTCCTGACTTTC.

About this clone itself: The sample holds other DNA sequences that translate to the same CDR3. The chain links TRBV10-3 to TRBJ1-1; TRBD1 might be the D (5 bases). The germline V and J ends were trimmed by 4 bases and 8 bases, with 11 bases remaining between them. CDR1 is ENHRY, CDR2 SYGVKD, per germline. The CDR3 covers 12 residues. CDR3: CAISAGRTEAFF. The CDR3 DNA reads TGTGCCATCAGTGCAGGAAGGACAGAAGCTTTCTTT.

This chain uses TRBV18 with TRBJ2-3, with TRBD2 matching 11 bases. There are 15 residues in the CDR3. Trimming cost V 6 bases and J 0 bases; bases outside gene matches: 2. Germline lookup yields CDR1 KGHSH and CDR2 LQKENI. The CDR3 sequence is CASSWTSGSTDTQYF. The CDR3 region has the DNA TGTGCCAGCTCGTGGACTAGCGGGAGCACAGATACGCAGTATTTT.

This clone was seen a handful of times. The J gene is TRBJ1-5, the V gene TRBV7-8; D gene uncertain. The CDR3 is 16 amino acids. Germline V CDR1 and CDR2: SGHVS, FQNEAQ. V gave up 0 bases and J gave up 1 base, with 10 bases separating them. CDR3 residues: CASSLAMSGSNQPQHF. The CDR3 coding sequence is TGTGCCAGCAGCTTAGCAATGTCGGGGAGCAATCAGCCCCAGCATTTT.

V is TRBV12-5 and J is TRBJ2-2; D possibly corresponds to TRBD2 (7 bases). Between the trimmed V and J ends, which lost 4 bases and 6 bases, there was a span of 21 bases. Germline CDR1 LGHNT, CDR2 FRNRAP. This CDR3 contains 17 residues. The CDR3 DNA follows: TGTGCTAGTGGTTCCGTAGGGGGGGCGAGGGTCCCCGGGGAGCTGTTTTTT. Translated: CASGSVGGARVPGELFF.

The chain is built from TRBV4-1 and TRBJ1-5, with D tentatively TRBD1 (6 bases). The CDR3 covers 17 residues. Trimming stripped 2 bases from V and 0 bases from J, with 14 bases between. The germline V gene encodes CDR1 MGHRA and CDR2 YSYEKL. This chain's CDR3 is CASSQLGTRDSNQPQHF. Here the CDR3 DNA reads TGCGCCAGCAGCCAACTGGGGACAAGAGATAGCAATCAGCCCCAGCATTTT.

In its sample, this clone was seen a few times. The rearrangement links TRBV2 to TRBJ2-7; 7 bases fit TRBD2. This CDR3 has 15 residues. J was trimmed by 1 base and V by 5 bases; bases with no gene match: 8. Germline V gene lookup returns CDR1 SNHLY and CDR2 FYNNEI. The CDR3 protein is CASSLRGFISYEQYF. The CDR3 DNA reads TGTGCCAGCAGTCTGCGGGGGTTTATATCCTACGAGCAGTACTTC.